These 32 T cell receptor beta chains were all obtained from the same sample, sequenced in a study of cytomegalovirus exposure and HLA in healthy donors. A multiplex PCR was run with 60 Vbeta primers and 13 Jbeta primers. Data came from immunoSEQ multiplex PCR; TCRdb stores just in-frame clones and leaves some out. Of about 160,000 clones in the sample, 65% to 85% were seen once. The sample was PBMCs. These receptor sequences come from a male donor in good health and CMV-seropositive.

The chain has TRBV5-4 and TRBJ2-7, with D uncertain. V was trimmed by 2 bases and J by 4 bases, leaving 4 bases between them. From germline, CDR1 is SGHNT and CDR2 YYREEE (reference sequence). This CDR3 is built from 11 residues. The CDR3 DNA sequence: TGTGCCAGCAGCTTTAATTACGAGCAGTACTTC. Encoded protein: CASSFNYEQYF.

The rearrangement joins TRBV5-1 to TRBJ1-2; 10 positions match TRBD1. The CDR3 runs 16 residues. Germline V gives CDR1 SGHRS, CDR2 YFSETQ. Trimming removed 0 bases from V and 4 bases from J; junction bases left unmatched: 6. The CDR3 nucleotides are TGCGCCAGCAGCTTGGGGGGGACAGGGGTTGGCTATGGCTACACCTTC. The encoded protein is CASSLGGTGVGYGYTF.

This chain joins TRBV19 and TRBJ1-5, with D possibly TRBD1 on 5 matching bases. The CDR3 extends over 14 amino acids. Germline-derived CDR1 and CDR2 are LNHDA and SQIVND (reference sequence). V was pared by 7 bases and J by 3 bases, with 13 bases between. CDR3 nucleotide sequence: TGTGCCAGTACCCTGGGGGGATTCAATCAGCCCCAGCATTTT. Its translation: CASTLGGFNQPQHF.

V is TRBV4-2 and J is TRBJ1-2; tentatively, D is TRBD1 (5 bases). CDR3 length: 14 residues. CDR1 is LGHNA, CDR2 YNFKEQ, per germline. Trimming left V 3 bases short and J 7 bases short, with 15 bases between. Here the CDR3 reads CASSHGGGRGGYTF. As DNA, the CDR3 is TGTGCCAGCAGCCATGGGGGAGGGCGAGGTGGCTACACCTTC.

V is TRBV6-4 and J is TRBJ1-2, with 9 bases aligning to TRBD1. This CDR3 spans 15 amino acids. The V segment lost 3 bases and the J segment 4 bases; nucleotides outside the gene matches: 6. Germline lookup yields CDR1 MRHNA and CDR2 SNTAGT. CDR3 sequence: CASSEDRGPAYGYTF. The CDR3 DNA follows: TGTGCCAGCAGTGAGGACAGGGGCCCTGCCTATGGCTACACCTTC.

This chain connects TRBV9 to TRBJ1-2; 10 bases line up with TRBD1. The CDR3 loop spans 17 amino acids. The J segment lost 0 bases and the V segment lost 2 bases, leaving 7 bases of the junction unmatched. Germline loops: CDR1 SGDLS, CDR2 YYNGEE. CDR3 nucleotide sequence: TGTGCCAGCAGCGTCCTGGGACAGGGGATCGCTAACTATGGCTACACCTTC. It codes for CASSVLGQGIANYGYTF.

This chain connects TRBV5-1 to TRBJ1-4, with a tentative D call TRBD1 (5 bases). The CDR3 is made up of 16 amino acids. Per germline, CDR1 SGHRS and CDR2 YFSETQ. V shed 5 bases and J shed 7 bases, with 21 bases lying between them. The CDR3 sequence: CASRPTGGSNFEKLFF. The CDR3, as DNA: TGCGCCAGCAGGCCCACGGGGGGGTCTAATTTTGAAAAACTGTTTTTT. Together with reference TRBV5-1 and TRBJ1-4, the CDR3 gives the full variable domain: KAGVTQTPRYLIKTRGQQVTLSCSPISGHRSVSWYQQTPGQGLQFLFEYFSETQRNKGNFPGRFSGRQFSNSRSEMNVSTLELGDSALYLCASRPTGGSNFEKLFFGSGTQLSVL.

V is TRBV28 and J is TRBJ2-3; 8 bases match TRBD2. Unmatched junction bases numbered 11, after V lost 10 bases and J lost 5 bases. This CDR3 is 14 amino acids long. Germline-derived CDR1 and CDR2 are MDHEN and SYDVKM. This chain's CDR3 is CATTGTSVQDTQYF. CDR3 bases: TGTGCCACGACCGGGACTAGTGTTCAAGATACGCAGTATTTT.

This clone showed up just a few times. This chain links TRBV7-8 with TRBJ2-5, with 16 bases lining up with TRBD2. Germline-derived CDR1 and CDR2 are SGHVS and FQNEAQ. The CDR3 is 16 residues long. V trimming: 8 bases; J trimming: 1 base; junction bases outside the gene matches: 4. The DNA for the CDR3 is TGTGCCAGCGGGACTAGCGGGAGGGCCGGCCAAGAGACCCAGTACTTC. Translating gives CASGTSGRAGQETQYF.

The chain joins TRBV28 to TRBJ1-1, with D possibly being TRBD1 (5 bases). The CDR3 consists of 18 residues. The V gene's germline CDR1 is MDHEN and CDR2 SYDVKM. The V end lost 1 base, the J end lost 2 bases, and 20 bases lay between the germline ends. This CDR3 is CASSLYDGGGGGNTEAFF. The CDR3 bases are TGTGCCAGCAGTTTATACGATGGGGGGGGTGGTGGAAACACTGAAGCTTTCTTT.

This sequence joins TRBV11-2 and TRBJ1-1; 9 bases are shared with TRBD1. V shed 5 bases, J shed 4 bases, and the junction held 11 bases outside the gene matches. CDR1 is SGHAT, CDR2 FQNNGV, per germline. CDR3 length: 16 residues. CDR3 residues: CASSPDRGRAVTEAFF. The CDR3 DNA reads as TGTGCCAGCAGCCCGGACAGGGGACGAGCGGTCACTGAAGCTTTCTTT.

CDR3 nucleotide sequence: TGTGCCAGTAGTACACGGACAGGGTTGGGCGATCAGCCCCAGCATTTT. Translating gives CASSTRTGLGDQPQHF. The genes are TRBV19 and TRBJ1-5, with 8 bases fitting TRBD1. The CDR3 is 16 amino acids. Germline CDR1 is LNHDA and CDR2 is SQIVND (reference sequence). Trimming removed 4 bases from V and 5 bases from J; junction bases left unmatched: 10.

This rearrangement joins TRBV6-5 to TRBJ1-1; TRBD1 matches 7 bases. Germline V gives CDR1 MNHEY, CDR2 SVGAGI. The CDR3 loop spans 15 amino acids. V gave up 0 bases and J gave up 6 bases; unmatched junction bases: 7. The chain's CDR3 is CASSYSYPGQPEAFF. The CDR3 nucleotides read TGTGCCAGCAGTTACTCATACCCGGGACAGCCTGAAGCTTTCTTT.

This clone was observed a handful of times. The CDR3 loop is CASSQGRLGLATDTQYF. CDR3 nucleotide sequence: TGCGCCAGCAGCCAAGGGAGATTAGGACTAGCCACAGATACGCAGTATTTT. The rearrangement links TRBV4-1 to TRBJ2-3; 8 nucleotides match TRBD2. V dropped 1 base and J dropped 2; count of bases not matched to a gene: 8. CDR1 and CDR2 from the germline V gene are MGHRA and YSYEKL. CDR3 length: 17 residues.

This sequence joins TRBV7-2 and TRBJ2-1; 8 bases agree with TRBD1. V dropped 2 bases and J dropped 8; count of bases not matched to a gene: 2. Germline V CDR1 and CDR2: SGHTA, FQGNSA. CDR3 size: 13 residues. This CDR3 is CASSLNRGDEQFF. The CDR3 coding sequence is TGTGCCAGCAGCTTAAACAGGGGGGATGAGCAGTTCTTC.

The CDR3 bases are TGTGCCAGTAGCCCTCCCCCAGCGGGAGCCTACGAGCAGTACTTC. Its protein product is CASSPPPAGAYEQYF. This chain joins TRBV19 and TRBJ2-7; 8 bases line up with TRBD2. J gave up 2 bases and V 6 bases, and 9 bases lay outside the gene matches. The CDR3 is 15 amino acids. CDR1 and CDR2 (germline): LNHDA, SQIVND (reference sequence). Full variable domain (outside the CDR3, taken from reference TRBV19 and TRBJ2-7): DGGITQSPKYLFRKEGQNVTLSCEQNLNHDAMYWYRQDPGQGLRLIYYSQIVNDFQKGDIAEGYSVSREKKESFPLTVTSAQKNPTAFYLCASSPPPAGAYEQYFGPGTRLTVT.

The J gene is TRBJ2-1, the V gene TRBV5-1, with TRBD2 matching 12 bases. Germline CDR1 SGHRS, CDR2 YFSETQ. This CDR3 has 19 residues. Unmatched junction bases numbered 10, after V lost 0 bases and J lost 3 bases. This CDR3 reads CASSLGWTSGTSDYNEQFF. CDR3 nucleotide sequence: TGCGCCAGCAGCTTGGGGTGGACTAGCGGGACTTCCGACTACAATGAGCAGTTCTTC.

The chain has TRBV21-1 and TRBJ2-1; the D call in the table, TRBD2, was not verified against the DNA. TRBV21-1 is a documented pseudogene. The CDR3 length is 13 residues. CDR3 nucleotide sequence: TGTGCCCGAACGGCTAGCGGGACCTATGAGCAGTTCTTC. The encoded protein is CARTASGTYEQFF.

The gene calls are TRBV30 and TRBJ1-5; D is possibly TRBD1 (5 bases). Germline-derived CDR1 and CDR2 are GTSNPN and SVGIG (reference sequence). This CDR3 is 13 amino acids long. Trimming stripped 5 bases from V and 7 bases from J, with 15 bases between. As DNA, the CDR3 is TGTGCCTGGGGAACGACAGAGCGCCAGCCCCAGCATTTT. Residues: CAWGTTERQPQHF.

A few counts support this clone. The chain carries TRBV5-1 and TRBJ1-2; 10 nucleotides line up with TRBD1. From germline, CDR1 is SGHRS and CDR2 YFSETQ. The length of the CDR3 is 14 residues. V was clipped by 4 bases and J by 8 bases; unmatched bases: 8. CDR3 bases: TGCGCCAGCAGCGCTCCCGGGACAGGGGAAGGCTACACCTTC. It specifies CASSAPGTGEGYTF.

This clone was found once. The rearrangement joins TRBV5-1 to TRBJ1-4, with D hard to call. The length of the CDR3 is 14 residues. The V gene's germline CDR1 is SGHRS and CDR2 YFSETQ. Deletions cut 2 bases from V and 7 bases from J, with 12 bases between. CDR3 in amino acids: CASSLVPRGEKLFF. The CDR3 bases are TGCGCCAGCAGCTTAGTCCCGCGGGGTGAAAAACTGTTTTTT. Combining the CDR3 with reference TRBV5-1 and TRBJ1-4 gives the whole variable domain KAGVTQTPRYLIKTRGQQVTLSCSPISGHRSVSWYQQTPGQGLQFLFEYFSETQRNKGNFPGRFSGRQFSNSRSEMNVSTLELGDSALYLCASSLVPRGEKLFFGSGTQLSVL.

This chain uses TRBV21-1 with TRBJ2-1; the table's D call of TRBD2 was not tested on the DNA. TRBV21-1 is deemed a pseudogene. The CDR3 has 13 amino acids. The DNA for the CDR3 is TGTGCCAGCAGCAGCAGGAGGGTGAGTGAGCAGTTCTTC. It codes for CASSSRRVSEQFF.

This clone was seen a single time. The V and J genes are TRBV30 and TRBJ1-1, with D possibly matching TRBD1 (5 bases). Germline CDR1 GTSNPN, CDR2 SVGIG (reference sequence). The CDR3 length is 15 residues. The V gene lost 3 bases and the J gene lost 4 bases, with 18 bases spanning the gap. CDR3 loop: CAWSVRGSRGTEAFF. The CDR3 DNA is TGTGCCTGGAGCGTACGGGGGTCTCGAGGCACTGAAGCTTTCTTT.

V gene TRBV7-6 combines with J gene TRBJ1-5, with a tentative D call TRBD1 (5 bases). CDR3 length equals 16 residues. V was shortened by 5 bases and J by 2 bases, with 16 bases between the two germline ends. Germline V CDR1 and CDR2: SGHVS, FNYEAQ. In DNA, the CDR3 is TGTGCCAGCAGCGCGTGGGGGGGAAGGGGCAATCAGCCCCAGCATTTT. This codes for CASSAWGGRGNQPQHF.

This clone was observed a handful of times. This chain uses TRBV28 with TRBJ2-3, with TRBD2 identical over 15 bases. Unmatched junction bases numbered 11, after V lost 3 bases and J lost 4 bases. Germline V gene sequence: CDR1 MDHEN, CDR2 SYDVKM. The CDR3 spans 19 residues. The CDR3 spells CASSLGTSGRRGWSDTQYF. The CDR3 DNA follows: TGTGCCAGCAGTTTGGGGACTAGCGGGAGGCGAGGGTGGTCAGATACGCAGTATTTT.

The chain couples TRBV27 to TRBJ2-5, with D hard to call. Near its end, the DNA agrees better with TRBJ2-7, so the J call may be wrong. The CDR3 consists of 13 residues. Germline values: CDR1 MNHEY, CDR2 SMNVEV (reference sequence). In DNA form, the CDR3 reads TGTGCCAGCAGTTTAACAGCTTCCTACGAGCAGTACTTC. Translation gives CASSLTASYEQYF.

In regard to this clone: The same CDR3 arises from other DNA sequences in this sample as well. The chain couples TRBV2 to TRBJ2-7; TRBD1 agrees at 7 bases. Germline CDR1 and CDR2: SNHLY and FYNNEI. The length of the CDR3 is 13 residues. J was trimmed by 3 bases and V by 6 bases; bases with no gene match: 5. In DNA form, the CDR3 reads TGTGCCAGCAGCGGGGACAGAATCTACGAGCAGTACTTC. It specifies CASSGDRIYEQYF.

The gene calls are TRBV5-1 and TRBJ2-4; 11 positions agree with TRBD2. V lost 1 base to trimming and J lost 7 bases; unmatched junction nucleotides: 19. The CDR3 contains 20 residues. The germline gives CDR1 SGHRS, CDR2 YFSETQ. CDR3 DNA sequence: TGCGCCAGCAGCTTGTGGGGTTTTACCTTGGGACTAGCGGAGAGGAACATTCAGTACTTC. It translates to CASSLWGFTLGLAERNIQYF.

The chain combines TRBV15 with TRBJ2-5; TRBD1 might be the D (6 bases). With 1 base removed from V and 2 bases from J, the gap between germline ends came to 17 bases. Germline V gene sequence: CDR1 LNHNV, CDR2 YYDKDF (reference sequence). The CDR3 sequence is 17 residues long. The CDR3 DNA follows: TGTGCCACCAGCAGAGGAGGGCAGGGAAGGGGGCAAGAGACCCAGTACTTC. It specifies CATSRGGQGRGQETQYF.

The V gene is TRBV5-1, the J gene TRBJ1-1; 9 nucleotides align to TRBD1. The CDR3 is made up of 14 amino acids. Germline trimming cut 4 bases from V and 2 bases from J; bases unmatched to any gene: 3. In germline, CDR1 is SGHRS, CDR2 YFSETQ. CDR3 DNA sequence: TGCGCCAGCAGCGGGGACAGGGATAACACTGAAGCTTTCTTT. Its protein product is CASSGDRDNTEAFF. Variable domain in full (rest from reference TRBV5-1 and TRBJ1-1): KAGVTQTPRYLIKTRGQQVTLSCSPISGHRSVSWYQQTPGQGLQFLFEYFSETQRNKGNFPGRFSGRQFSNSRSEMNVSTLELGDSALYLCASSGDRDNTEAFFGQGTRLTVV.

The V and J genes are TRBV18 and TRBJ2-1; TRBD2 aligns across 9 bases. Losses at the gene ends were 3 bases for V and 12 bases for J; bases not matched to a gene: 9. CDR1 and CDR2 (germline): KGHSH, LQKENI. There are 14 residues in the CDR3. The CDR3 protein is CASSPEGSGSGQFF. DNA for the CDR3: TGTGCCAGCTCACCGGAGGGTAGCGGGAGTGGGCAGTTCTTC.

V usage is TRBV29-1 and J usage is TRBJ2-7, with 7 bases lining up with TRBD1. The junction had 7 bases not matched to a gene; V was cut back by 7 bases and J by 4 bases. In germline, CDR1 is SQVTM, CDR2 ANQGSEA. The CDR3 contains 12 residues. CDR3 region: CSGTGTAYEQYF. CDR3 DNA sequence: TGCAGCGGAACCGGGACAGCTTACGAGCAGTACTTC.